These T cell receptor beta chains were read from a single sample in a study of T cells of healthy individuals. Each CDR3 protein gets one entry after TCRdb re-called the 5' RACE reads with MiXCR. The sample consists of roughly 87,000 distinct CDR3 sequences, approximately 16% of them appearing once. The receptor source for this set is a human donor in good health. CDR3s include the opening cysteine and the closing phenylalanine or tryptophan. Fields, in order: V gene, clone size, D gene, J gene, CDR3 protein, CDR3 DNA. A D gene is named only where the DNA matches it firmly. The size entry is marked missing in some rows and otherwise reads once, few, many or a size class.

V: TRBV18; size: many; D: TRBD2; J: TRBJ2-1; CDR3: CASSPAGRGGPYNEQFF; DNA: TGTGCCAGCTCACCAGCTGGGCGGGGGGGCCCTTACAATGAGCAGTTCTTC
V: TRBV29-1; size: few; D: .; J: TRBJ2-7; CDR3: CSPVAVPSYEQYF; DNA: TGCAGCCCAGTGGCAGTGCCCTCCTACGAGCAGTACTTC
V: TRBV2; size: .; D: .; J: TRBJ1-6; CDR3: CATTKWFQSGVTGSSYNSPLHF; DNA: TGTGCCACCACGAAATGGTTCCAGTCTGGTGTTACAGGAAGCTCCTATAATTCACCCCTCCACTTT
V: TRBV27; size: .; D: .; J: TRBJ1-6; CDR3: CASSTSGLVSSYNSPLHF; DNA: .
V: TRBV4-1; size: many; D: .; J: TRBJ2-2; CDR3: CASSLVARTPGELFF; DNA: TGCGCCAGCAGCCTCGTGGCCCGAACCCCCGGGGAGCTGTTTTTT
V: TRBV28; size: few; D: .; J: TRBJ2-7; CDR3: CASTGGGYEQYF; DNA: TGTGCCAGCACAGGGGGGGGTTACGAGCAGTACTTC
V: TRBV7-2; size: .; D: .; J: TRBJ2-7; CDR3: CASSRDISEQYF; DNA: TGTGCCAGCAGCCGGGACATCTCCGAGCAGTACTTC
V: TRBV2; size: .; D: .; J: TRBJ2-7; CDR3: CASSETSYEQYF; DNA: TGTGCCAGCAGTGAAACGAGCTACGAGCAGTACTTC
V: TRBV28; size: many; D: .; J: TRBJ1-3; CDR3: CASSSAGTSWTIYF; DNA: TGTGCCAGCAGTTCTGCCGGGACCTCATGGACCATATATTTT
V: TRBV7-2; size: few; D: TRBD2; J: TRBJ2-1; CDR3: CASSLLLAVYNEQFF; DNA: TGTGCCAGCAGCTTATTACTAGCGGTATACAATGAGCAGTTCTTC
V: TRBV5-1; size: many; D: .; J: TRBJ2-7; CDR3: CASSLFSGGTYEQYF; DNA: TGCGCCAGCAGCTTGTTCTCAGGGGGGACCTACGAGCAGTACTTC
V: TRBV12-3/TRBV12-4; size: many; D: TRBD2; J: TRBJ2-2; CDR3: CASSSLAGEVTGELFF; DNA: TGTGCCAGCAGCAGTCTAGCGGGAGAGGTGACCGGGGAGCTGTTTTTT
V: TRBV4-2; size: .; D: TRBD2; J: TRBJ2-7; CDR3: CASSQASAELAGEVEQYF; DNA: TGTGCCAGCAGCCAAGCCTCGGCCGAACTAGCGGGAGAGGTTGAGCAGTACTTC
V: TRBV20-1; size: few; D: .; J: TRBJ1-5; CDR3: CSAGRGNSGNQPQHF; DNA: TGCAGTGCTGGAAGGGGAAATAGTGGCAATCAGCCCCAGCATTTT
V: TRBV12-3/TRBV12-4; size: .; D: .; J: TRBJ2-2; CDR3: CGGSGDTGELFF; DNA: TGTGGGGGCTCCGGGGACACCGGGGAGCTGTTTTTT
V: TRBV2; size: .; D: TRBD2; J: TRBJ2-1; CDR3: CASSEVGLAANEQFF; DNA: TGTGCCAGCAGTGAAGTGGGACTAGCGGCCAATGAGCAGTTCTTC
V: TRBV7-9; size: .; D: TRBD2; J: TRBJ2-3; CDR3: CASSLGKRGYTDTQYF; DNA: TGTGCCAGCAGCTTGGGGAAGCGGGGGTACACAGATACGCAGTATTTT
V: TRBV28; size: few; D: .; J: TRBJ1-3; CDR3: CASSPTLSGNTIYF; DNA: TGTGCCAGCAGCCCGACCCTCTCTGGAAACACCATATATTTT
V: TRBV5-1; size: .; D: .; J: TRBJ1-1; CDR3: CASSFQGEAFF; DNA: TGCGCCAGCAGCTTTCAGGGTGAAGCTTTCTTT
V: TRBV18; size: once; D: .; J: TRBJ2-3; CDR3: CASSPPGPVGTDTQYF; DNA: TGTGCCAGCTCACCACCGGGTCCGGTGGGGACAGATACGCAGTATTTT
V: TRBV20-1; size: many; D: .; J: TRBJ1-5; CDR3: CSATQADASNQPQHF; DNA: TGCAGTGCTACTCAAGCCGACGCAAGCAATCAGCCCCAGCATTTT
V: TRBV19; size: many; D: .; J: TRBJ1-4; CDR3: CASRPGYGDEKLFF; DNA: TGTGCCAGCCGTCCCGGGTACGGTGATGAAAAACTGTTTTTT
V: TRBV6-2/TRBV6-3; size: .; D: .; J: TRBJ1-4; CDR3: CASSAVWDRSEKLFF; DNA: TGTGCCAGCAGCGCCGTTTGGGATAGAAGCGAAAAACTGTTTTTT
V: TRBV28; size: many; D: TRBD1; J: TRBJ2-3; CDR3: CASSWTGRDTQYF; DNA: TGTGCCAGCAGTTGGACAGGGCGGGATACGCAGTATTTT
V: TRBV6-2/TRBV6-3; size: .; D: .; J: TRBJ1-1; CDR3: CASSYMPGPTTEAFF; DNA: TGTGCCAGCAGTTACATGCCGGGGCCCACCACTGAAGCTTTCTTT
V: TRBV25-1; size: few; D: .; J: TRBJ1-2; CDR3: CASSVKGNYGYTF; DNA: TGTGCCAGCAGTGTGAAGGGTAACTATGGCTACACCTTC
V: TRBV11-2; size: .; D: TRBD2; J: TRBJ2-7; CDR3: CASNHPGASGTNEQYF; DNA: TGTGCCAGCAACCATCCTGGGGCTAGCGGGACGAACGAGCAGTACTTC
V: TRBV29-1; size: few; D: TRBD1; J: TRBJ1-1; CDR3: CSVRGTGNTEAFF; DNA: TGCAGCGTTCGGGGGACAGGGAACACTGAAGCTTTCTTT
V: TRBV19; size: many; D: TRBD2; J: TRBJ2-1; CDR3: CASSGGRGNEQFF; DNA: TGTGCCAGTAGTGGCGGGAGGGGCAATGAGCAGTTCTTC
V: TRBV10-3; size: .; D: .; J: TRBJ2-5; CDR3: CAISSADGLGSQYF; DNA: TGTGCCATCAGTTCAGCAGATGGGTTAGGGTCCCAGTACTTC
V: TRBV5-6; size: few; D: TRBD1; J: TRBJ2-3; CDR3: CASSLWGQATLYF; DNA: TGTGCCAGCAGCTTGTGGGGACAGGCAACGCTTTATTTT
V: TRBV5-5; size: .; D: .; J: TRBJ1-1; CDR3: CASSLDRLNTEAFF; DNA: TGTGCCAGCAGCTTGGACAGATTGAACACTGAAGCTTTCTTT
V: TRBV6-5; size: once; D: .; J: TRBJ2-3; CDR3: CASSYPGRDTQYF; DNA: TGTGCCAGCAGTTACCCAGGGAGGGATACGCAGTATTTT
V: TRBV30; size: few; D: .; J: TRBJ1-3; CDR3: CAWSESGNTIYF; DNA: TGTGCCTGGAGTGAATCTGGAAACACCATATATTTT
V: TRBV28; size: many; D: .; J: TRBJ2-3; CDR3: CASSSSSATSTDTQYF; DNA: TGTGCCAGCAGTTCCTCTAGCGCGACTAGCACAGATACGCAGTATTTT
V: TRBV7-2; size: .; D: TRBD2; J: TRBJ2-3; CDR3: CASSLARLAGAPTDTQYF; DNA: TGTGCCAGCAGCTTAGCTCGACTAGCGGGAGCCCCCACAGATACGCAGTATTTT
V: TRBV7-9; size: few; D: .; J: TRBJ2-3; CDR3: CASSFSGSTDTQYF; DNA: TGTGCCAGCAGCTTTAGCGGTAGCACAGATACGCAGTATTTT